This T cell receptor (beta chain) was profiled in a study of shared clonotypes between healthy human individuals. At the level of the study: Donor composition was a couple of women and three men, aged 18 to 49. Each donor had three CD4 naive, three CD4 memory, two CD8 naive and one CD8 memory plate.

With 4 bases clipped from V and 8 bases from J, the junction kept 11 bases outside the gene matches. The CDR3 is made up of 16 amino acids. From germline, CDR1 is SGHTS and CDR2 YDEGEE. Method: immunoSEQ multiplex PCR; TCRdb's copy keeps in-frame clones and lacks some. The table has around 720,000 clones, 60% to 75% seen once; the top ten hold 1.5% to 2%. Those who donated, Caucasian adults without exception, all lived in Nashville, Tennessee. This receptor was taken from a woman aged 30 to 39 in good health. Material for sequencing was memory CD4+ T cells sorted from blood. Subset given: CD45RA-negative fraction. The genes are TRBV5-8 and TRBJ2-1; TRBD2 agrees at 11 bases. The CDR3 loop is CASSPKVTSGKDEQFF. The CDR3 coding sequence is TGTGCCAGCAGCCCGAAGGTGACTAGCGGGAAGGATGAGCAGTTCTTC.